The 4 T cell receptor beta chains below come from one sample, sequenced in a study of a mutant IDH1 vaccine in newly diagnosed glioma. The time point was: week 47, end of study. Mutant IDH1 20-mer peptide, at 300 ug, made up each vaccine dose, with topical imiquimod. This table comes from immunoSEQ multiplex PCR, and its TCRdb copy is limited to in-frame clones, with some not included. The table lists about 13,000 clones, about 80% of them singletons. No antigen is known for these receptors. The sample in question was PBMCs, obtained from a glioma patient whose treatment included an IDH1 peptide vaccine. The source of these receptors is a woman aged 35 to 49 with glioma.

This chain joins TRBV28 and TRBJ2-3, with D hard to call. CDR3 length: 14 amino acids. CDR1 and CDR2 from the germline V gene are MDHEN and SYDVKM. Trimming took off 3 bases at V and 2 bases at J, with 9 bases between the two ends. This chain's CDR3 is CASSLKPDTDTQYF. The CDR3 DNA reads TGTGCCAGCAGTTTGAAGCCGGACACAGATACGCAGTATTTT.

The chain recombines TRBV12-5 with TRBJ1-2, with D tentatively TRBD1 (6 bases). Per germline, CDR1 LGHNT and CDR2 FRNRAP. The CDR3 is made up of 13 amino acids. The V and J ends lost 5 bases and 7 bases respectively, with 14 bases between them. The CDR3: CASGLQGMGGYTF. CDR3 DNA: TGTGCTAGTGGTCTACAGGGAATGGGTGGCTACACCTTC.

The chain combines TRBV9 with TRBJ2-5; D is uncertain. Germline lookup yields CDR1 SGDLS and CDR2 YYNGEE. V gave up 1 base and J gave up 1 base, with 5 bases separating them. The length of the CDR3 is 13 residues. The CDR3 is CASSVSGQETQYF. In nucleotides, the CDR3 is TGTGCCAGCAGCGTATCGGGCCAAGAGACCCAGTACTTC.

With regard to this clone: The sample holds other DNA sequences that translate to the same CDR3. The chain is built from TRBV5-1 and TRBJ1-2, with no clear D. Germline V gives CDR1 SGHRS, CDR2 YFSETQ. The CDR3 runs to 12 residues. V lost 0 bases and J 5 bases, leaving 5 bases between the germline ends. The CDR3 region is CASSLEGYGYTF. CDR3 DNA: TGCGCCAGCAGCTTGGAAGGATATGGCTACACCTTC.